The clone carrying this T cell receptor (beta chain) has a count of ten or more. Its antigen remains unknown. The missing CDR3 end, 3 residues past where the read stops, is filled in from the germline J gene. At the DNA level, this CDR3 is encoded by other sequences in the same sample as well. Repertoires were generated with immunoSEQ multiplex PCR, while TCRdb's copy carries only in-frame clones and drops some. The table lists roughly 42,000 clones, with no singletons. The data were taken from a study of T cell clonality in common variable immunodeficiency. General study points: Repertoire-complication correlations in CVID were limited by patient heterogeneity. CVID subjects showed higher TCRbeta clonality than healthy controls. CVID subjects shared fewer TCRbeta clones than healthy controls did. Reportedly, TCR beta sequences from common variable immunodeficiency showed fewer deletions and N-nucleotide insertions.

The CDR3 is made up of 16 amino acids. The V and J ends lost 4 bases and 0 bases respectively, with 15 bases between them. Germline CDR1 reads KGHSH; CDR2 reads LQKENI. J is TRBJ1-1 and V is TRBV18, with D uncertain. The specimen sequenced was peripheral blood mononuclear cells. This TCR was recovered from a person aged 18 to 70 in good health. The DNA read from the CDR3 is TGTGCCAGCTCACGAACTCAAGGGCGGGTGAACACTGAA. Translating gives CASSRTQGRVNTE. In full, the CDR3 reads CASSRTQGRVNTEAFF. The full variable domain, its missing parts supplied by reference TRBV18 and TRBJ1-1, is NAGVMQNPRHLVRRRGQEARLRCSPMKGHSHVYWYRQLPEEGLKFMVYLQKENIIDESGMPKERFSAEFPKEGPSILRIQQVVRGDSAAYFCASSRTQGRVNTEAFFGQGTRLTVV.